This TCR beta chain is from a study of CD8+ T cells in alopecia areata. About the research overall: Oral tofacitinib (5 to 10 mg twice daily) was administered to treated patients. Percent affected scalp area, the SALT score, rated treated patients' severity.

About this clone itself: Its antigen is not known.

The sequencing template was cDNA reverse transcribed from extracted RNA. Libraries were prepared by immunoSEQ multiplex PCR; TCRdb keeps only in-frame clonotypes and omits some of them. The sample yields around 190,000 clones, under 80% seen once. Study-level findings and limits: While tofacitinib was given, many expanded lesional clones persisted in scalp and blood.

The CDR3 covers 11 residues. CDR1 is LNHDA, CDR2 SQIVND, per germline (reference sequence). V lost 9 bases to trimming and J lost 3 bases, with 9 bases between them. Noted treatment: oral pan-JAK inhibitor, 5-10 mg twice daily. The source material was CD4+ T cells sorted from blood, sampled at roughly week 49, from a patient treated with tofacitinib. This receptor was taken from a human donor with alopecia areata. This chain joins TRBV19 and TRBJ2-7, with D perhaps matching TRBD1 (6 bases). CDR3 in amino acids: CASGTNYEQYF. CDR3 nucleotide sequence: TGTGCCAGCGGGACAAACTACGAGCAGTACTTC.